This TCR beta chain was sequenced during a study of cytomegalovirus exposure and HLA in healthy donors. Broader study findings: Reported performance of the classifier showed diagnosis of cytomegalovirus status with high specificity and sensitivity.

A note on this clone: Its antigen is currently unknown.

This CDR3 contains 16 residues. Trimming removed 4 bases at V and 8 bases at J, with 21 bases between. The germline CDR1 and CDR2 sequences are MNHEY and SVGAGI. In the PCR, 60 Vbeta and 13 Jbeta primers were used. Method: immunoSEQ multiplex PCR; TCRdb's copy keeps in-frame clones and lacks some. The sample includes about 120,000 clones, roughly two thirds of them seen just once. The rearrangement uses TRBV6-5 and TRBJ2-1; tentative D call: TRBD2 (5 bases). Sequencing was carried out using PBMCs. The clonotype was recovered from a young man in good health and CMV-seropositive. The CDR3 loop is CASSFKPEGEVDEQFF. In DNA form, the CDR3 reads TGTGCCAGCAGTTTCAAACCAGAGGGAGAGGTCGATGAGCAGTTCTTC.